These 15 T cell receptor beta chains were sequenced from one sample in a study of blood T cells in healthy people across ages (dated by TCRdb to between 2015 and 2017). Library creation used 5' RACE. The sequencer listed for this sample is Illumina HiSeq 2500. A second 7 to 11 cycle PCR used a sample-barcoded 5' primer and a J-beta primer mix. The public sequencing data were trimmed at Q25 with fastp and processed into clonotypes with MiXCR by TCRdb, which kept only in-frame beta chains. Identical CDR3 protein sequences are pooled into one entry, listed with their most common genes and DNA. In all, the sample holds about a million distinct CDR3 sequences, and roughly 51% of those were seen once. The ten largest clonotypes hold around a fifth of the sample. The sequencing sample was made of blood. The receptors were gathered from an older woman in good health.

The chain is built from TRBV7-9 and TRBJ2-1; 8 bases line up with TRBD2. Germline V gene lookup returns CDR1 SEHNR and CDR2 FQNEAQ (reference sequence). Trimming at V came to 3 bases and at J to 8 bases, leaving 6 bases not matched to a gene. The CDR3 is made up of 14 amino acids. This CDR3 is CASSLGRGGDEQFF. The CDR3 region has the DNA TGTGCCAGCAGCTTGGGTCGGGGGGGAGATGAGCAGTTCTTC.

This sequence joins TRBV7-2 and TRBJ2-6, with D unresolved. CDR1 and CDR2 (germline): SGHTA, FQGNSA. V was shortened by 4 bases and J by 5 bases, with 6 bases between the two germline ends. The CDR3 contains 13 residues. CDR3 sequence: CASSSPRANVLTF. The CDR3 coding sequence is TGTGCCAGCAGCTCTCCGAGGGCCAACGTCCTGACTTTC.

This clonotype was seen only a few times. The V and J genes are TRBV7-9 and TRBJ2-4, with 12 bases matching TRBD1. This CDR3 is built from 16 residues. With V trimmed by 4 bases and J by 5 bases, 6 bases remained unmatched. CDR1 and CDR2 from the germline V gene are SEHNR and FQNEAQ (reference sequence). The CDR3 DNA reads TGTGCCAGCAGCTCCGGGACAGGGGGCTGGGAAAACATTCAGTACTTC. Translating it yields CASSSGTGGWENIQYF.

This clonotype was observed a handful of times. The V gene is TRBV3-1, the J gene TRBJ2-3, with D perhaps TRBD2 (5 bases). The V and J ends lost 1 base and 5 bases respectively, with 10 bases between them. Germline V gene data show CDR1 as LGHDT and CDR2 as YNNKEL (reference sequence). The length of the CDR3 is 14 residues. This CDR3 is CASSQGGRGDTQYF. CDR3 nucleotide sequence: TGTGCCAGCAGCCAAGGTGGGAGAGGAGATACGCAGTATTTT.

This sequence joins TRBV12-3 or TRBV12-4 and TRBJ1-1; 7 bases match TRBD1. V dropped 6 bases and J dropped 4; count of bases not matched to a gene: 17. The CDR3 runs to 17 residues. CDR3 DNA sequence: TGTGCCAGCAGCCGAGGACAGGCCATCGTTCTAGGCACTGAAGCTTTCTTT. This translates into CASSRGQAIVLGTEAFF.

V and J are TRBV29-1 and TRBJ2-5; 10 bases line up with TRBD2. Germline loops: CDR1 SQVTM, CDR2 ANQGSEA. Trimming took 8 bases from V and 2 from J; bases not matched to a gene: 17. The CDR3 extends over 17 amino acids. Written as DNA, the CDR3 is TGCAGCCCTGTGACCCCCCTAGCGGGAGCTAAACAAGAGACCCAGTACTTC. Protein: CSPVTPLAGAKQETQYF.

This clonotype has more than one count but fewer than ten. The rearrangement joins TRBV10-3 to TRBJ2-1; 7 nucleotides line up with TRBD2. This CDR3 spans 15 amino acids. Germline CDR1 reads ENHRY; CDR2 reads SYGVKD. V was clipped by 7 bases and J by 8 bases; unmatched bases: 14. The CDR3 reads CAIKPGAGPWDEQFF. The CDR3 DNA reads TGTGCCATCAAACCGGGAGCGGGGCCCTGGGATGAGCAGTTCTTC.

This chain uses TRBV21-1 with TRBJ2-1; TRBD1 was called by the table and not checked on the DNA. The J call is uncertain, as TRBJ2-7 better fits the DNA end. TRBV21-1 is noted as a pseudogene. This CDR3 contains 18 residues. The CDR3 coding sequence is TGTGCCAGCCCCCGGGGCGAAGCGCCTCCAAGCTCCTACAATGAGCAGTACTTC. Translating it yields CASPRGEAPPSSYNEQYF.

The chain has TRBV28 and TRBJ2-5; 11 positions match TRBD2. With 6 bases clipped from V and 11 bases from J, the junction kept 17 bases outside the gene matches. Germline loops: CDR1 MDHEN, CDR2 SYDVKM. The CDR3 loop spans 16 amino acids. The CDR3 region is CASRPKGTSGIGEQYF. The CDR3 DNA is TGTGCCAGCAGACCAAAAGGGACTAGCGGAATTGGTGAGCAGTACTTC.

V and J are TRBV20-1 and TRBJ1-2; 11 bases are shared with TRBD1. The CDR3 totals 13 residues. CDR1 DFQATT and CDR2 SNEGSKA come from the germline V gene (reference sequence). V gave up 7 bases and J gave up 7 bases; unmatched junction bases: 8. The CDR3 is CSDRTGGDGGYTF. CDR3 nucleotide sequence: TGCAGTGACAGGACAGGGGGCGACGGTGGCTACACCTTC.

This clonotype came up once. The rearrangement joins TRBV29-1 to TRBJ1-1; tentative D call: TRBD1 (5 bases). This CDR3 has 13 amino acids. Looked up from germline, CDR1 is SQVTM and CDR2 is ANQGSEA. Trimming pared 0 bases from V and 5 bases from J, leaving 10 bases between. CDR3 bases: TGCAGCGTTGAAGAAGGGACGTGGACTGAAGCTTTCTTT. It specifies CSVEEGTWTEAFF.

The chain recombines TRBV7-9 with TRBJ2-5; D uncertain. Germline V gene sequence: CDR1 SEHNR, CDR2 FQNEAQ (reference sequence). V shed 4 bases and J shed 4 bases, with 7 bases lying between them. This CDR3 spans 12 amino acids. DNA of the CDR3: TGTGCCAGCAGCTCTGAGCCAGAGACCCAGTACTTC. Encoded protein: CASSSEPETQYF. Full variable domain (missing parts from reference TRBV7-9 and TRBJ2-5): DTGVSQNPRHKITKRGQNVTFRCDPISEHNRLYWYRQTLGQGPEFLTYFQNEAQLEKSRLLSDRFSAERPKGSFSTLEIQRTEQGDSAMYLCASSSEPETQYFGPGTRLLVL.

The chain employs TRBV24-1 and TRBJ2-3, with TRBD1 identical over 12 bases. J lost 5 bases, V lost 7 bases, and 6 bases had no gene match. Germline V lookup: CDR1 KGHDR, CDR2 SFDVKD. The CDR3 runs to 15 residues. DNA for the CDR3: TGTGCCACCAGCTCACGGGACAGGGGGCGAGATACGCAGTATTTT. Translated: CATSSRDRGRDTQYF.

This clonotype has just a few counts. CDR3 DNA sequence: TGTGCCAGCAGCCAGACAGTTATCCCTACTCTAGCGGGAGTGTTCGAGCAGTACTTC. Its protein product is CASSQTVIPTLAGVFEQYF. The gene calls are TRBV6-1 and TRBJ2-7; 10 nucleotides match TRBD2. J gave up 6 bases and V 6 bases, and 23 bases lay outside the gene matches. The CDR3 totals 19 residues. CDR1 is MNHNS and CDR2 is SASEGT in the germline V gene.

CDR3 bases: TGCAGTGCCCCGGGGTACGGTGAGCAGTACTTC. It specifies CSAPGYGEQYF. The chain has TRBV20-1 and TRBJ2-1, with TRBD2 as a possible D gene (5 bases). The J call is doubtful: the DNA matches TRBJ2-7 better. The CDR3 consists of 11 residues. The V gene's germline CDR1 is DFQATT and CDR2 SNEGSKA (reference sequence).